The source of this TCR beta chain is a study of cytotoxic CD8 clonotypes in ibrutinib-treated CLL. Study in general: Among the patients, about a dozen presented as relapsed/refractory and roughly 15 as treatment-naive; roughly 17 showed unmutated IGHV. Regarding the study as a whole: Clonality increased with ibrutinib response but returned toward baseline at progression. Contraction or stability on treatment was seen for public clonotypes, which were uncommon.

Deletions cut 5 bases from V and 0 bases from J, with 8 bases between. Germline loops: CDR1 MNHEY, CDR2 SVGAGI. The CDR3 totals 14 residues. Depths of 1 in 200,000 to 1 in 1 million T cells were the sequencing target. Data came from immunoSEQ multiplex PCR; TCRdb stores just in-frame clones and leaves some out. The sample shows fewer than 35,000 clones, 65% to 90% of them seen only once. This clone has only a few counts. Its matching antigen is unknown. Other DNA sequences in this specimen translate into the identical CDR3. This specimen was PBMCs, taken after 24 months of ibrutinib treatment. The clonotype comes from a human donor with chronic lymphocytic leukemia. V is TRBV6-5 and J is TRBJ1-5; D not resolved. The CDR3 DNA reads as TGTGCCAGCAGTCCGGCCTATAGCAATCAGCCCCAGCATTTT. Its translation: CASSPAYSNQPQHF.